This T cell receptor beta chain is from a study of Ad26.COV2.S vaccination and SARS-CoV-2 variants. Study conclusions and caveats: Vaccine recipients and placebo recipients showed similar non-spike TCR breadth. Analytic work on TCR breadth and depth might have understated the full extent of total T cell responses.

As to this clone: Its antigen is as yet unknown.

The treatment: approximately 18 received Ad26.COV2.S at low or high dose, single or two shots; about 5 received placebo; per-sample allocation not given. It was on day 63 after the first vaccine or placebo injection that samples were taken. An adult aged 18-55 years in Boston served as the donor. The administered vaccine (an Ad26 vector) expressed Wuhan-strain SARS-CoV-2 spike. The table came from immunoSEQ multiplex PCR; TCRdb's copy has only in-frame clones and leaves some out. The sample includes about 440,000 clones, roughly 87% of them seen just once. The clonotype comes from a person between 18 and 59 years old who received the Ad26.COV2.S COVID-19 vaccine or a placebo. The sequences come from peripheral blood, collected in a trial of Ad26.COV2.S vaccine versus placebo.

The CDR3 spells CASSLGRGTYGYTF. The CDR3 DNA follows: TGTGCCAGCAGCTTGGGGCGGGGAACCTATGGCTACACCTTC. This chain joins TRBV5-6 and TRBJ1-2; D not certain. Trimming took 0 bases from V and 4 from J, leaving 10 bases between them. CDR3 length equals 14 residues. CDR1 is SGHDT and CDR2 is YYEEEE in the germline V gene.